This TCR beta chain appears in the sequencing data of a study of identical twins. Study results and caveats: The study based its conclusions on cross-sectional statistical analysis and did not follow the same donors. High-abundance cord blood beta clonotypes had fewer insertions; memory repertoires showed none.

TCRdb re-called the 5' RACE reads through MiXCR, storing one row per CDR3 protein. The sample lists approximately 700,000 distinct CDR3 sequences, 5.5% to 6.5% occurring once. At least ten counts were recorded for this clonotype. The target antigen is unknown. V was pared by 3 bases and J by 8 bases, with 11 bases between. Germline V gene lookup returns CDR1 SGHTA and CDR2 FQGTGA. The CDR3 has 13 residues. The clonotype was recovered from a man aged 18-30 years in good health. Sequencing was carried out using naive T cells sorted from blood. This sequence joins TRBV7-3 and TRBJ2-1; possibly TRBD2 for D (6 bases). In DNA form, the CDR3 reads TGTGCCAGCAGCTTCGGGGGAATGGATGAGCAGTTCTTC. Translation: CASSFGGMDEQFF.